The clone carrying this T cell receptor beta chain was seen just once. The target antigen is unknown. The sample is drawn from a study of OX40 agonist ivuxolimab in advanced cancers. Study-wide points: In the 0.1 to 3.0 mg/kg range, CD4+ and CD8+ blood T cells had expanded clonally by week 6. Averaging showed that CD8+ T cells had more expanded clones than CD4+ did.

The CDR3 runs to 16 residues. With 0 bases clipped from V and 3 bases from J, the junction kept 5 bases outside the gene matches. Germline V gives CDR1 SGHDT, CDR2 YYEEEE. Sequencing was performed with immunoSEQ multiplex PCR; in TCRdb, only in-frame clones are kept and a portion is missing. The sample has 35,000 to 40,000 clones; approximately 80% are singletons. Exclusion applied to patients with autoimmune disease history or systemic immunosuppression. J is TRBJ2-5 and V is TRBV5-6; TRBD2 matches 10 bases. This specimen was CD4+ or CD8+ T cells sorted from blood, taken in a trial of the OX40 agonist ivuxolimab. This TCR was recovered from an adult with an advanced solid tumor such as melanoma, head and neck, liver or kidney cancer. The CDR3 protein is CASSLAGLAGEETQYF. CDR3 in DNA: TGTGCCAGCAGCTTGGCTGGGCTAGCGGGGGAAGAGACCCAGTACTTC.